This T cell receptor beta chain was identified during a study of cytomegalovirus exposure and HLA in healthy donors. Study-level background: In a later analysis, it was reported that the 110 or so validation repertoires had been produced on the same platform as the 670 or so repertoires belonging to the first cohort.

Profiling relied on immunoSEQ multiplex PCR, and the TCRdb table lists in-frame clones only, not all of them. The sample lists some 150,000 clones; approximately 91% were seen once. As for this clone: Its target is unknown.

General study points: Cytomegalovirus status was reportedly diagnosed by the classifier with high sensitivity and specificity. In vitro testing confirmed a few CMV-associated chains as specific for CMV antigens.

The specimen was PBMCs. This TCR was sampled from a man between 18 and 35 years old in good health and CMV-seronegative.

CDR3 coding DNA: TGCGCCAGCACCCCTAGCGGGGGGGCGTACAATGAGCAGTTCTTC. Translating gives CASTPSGGAYNEQFF. This rearrangement joins TRBV5-1 to TRBJ2-1; TRBD2 aligns across 12 bases. Trimming cost V 6 bases and J 4 bases; bases outside gene matches: 5. This CDR3 comprises 15 residues. The V gene's germline CDR1 is SGHRS and CDR2 YFSETQ.